This T cell receptor beta chain was identified in a study of spatial heterogeneity in lung cancer. Specified time point: sample taken at primary tumor resection. The donor group consisted of approximately 77 patients who had untreated, early-stage non-small cell lung cancer. No cells were sorted before sequencing. The whole RNA sequenced was extracted from tumor, nontumor lung or frozen PBMC. TCRdb used MiXCR to reprocess the 5' RACE reads, holding one entry per CDR3 protein. This table holds 85,000 to 100,000 distinct CDR3 sequences, 12% found once. Germline V CDR1 and CDR2: LGHNA, YSLEER. The V segment lost 4 bases and the J segment 0 bases; nucleotides outside the gene matches: 6. The CDR3 is 16 amino acids.

The TCR was taken from a male donor with early-stage non-small cell lung cancer. This chain links TRBV4-3 with TRBJ2-1; 7 bases agree with TRBD1. The sequencing here drew on PBMCs, taken at surgery. The CDR3, as DNA: TGCGCCAGCAGCCCGTGGACAGGTCGCTCCTACAATGAGCAGTTCTTC. Its translation is CASSPWTGRSYNEQFF.